This paragraph reports one TCR beta chain. The sample comes from a study of control samples from healthy donors and cancer patients. Libraries were prepared by immunoSEQ multiplex PCR; TCRdb keeps only in-frame clonotypes and omits some of them. Here the sample spans fewer than 25,000 clones, roughly 80% being singletons. The sequencing input was PBMCs. The TCR comes from a man in his 60s with head and neck cancer.

The CDR3 loop reads CASSLGRQYQETQYF. In DNA form, the CDR3 reads TGTGCCAGCAGCTTAGGTCGGCAGTACCAAGAGACCCAGTACTTC. The V gene is TRBV11-3, the J gene TRBJ2-5; D gene ambiguous. This CDR3 is built from 15 residues. Per the germline V gene, CDR1 is SGHNT and CDR2 is YENEEA. V was clipped by 1 base and J by 0 bases, with 9 bases between them.